These T cell receptor beta chains were read from a single sample in a study of T cell responses to AZD1222 COVID-19 vaccine. The data were produced by immunoSEQ multiplex PCR, yet TCRdb's version contains in-frame clones alone and is incomplete. The data show more than 90,000 clones, around nine tenths seen once. The material sequenced was peripheral blood, taken 28 days after the second AZD1222 dose. The receptors stem from an adult who received the AZD1222 COVID-19 vaccine. Both conserved end residues are part of each CDR3. The D gene is left open where the match is weak. Part of the rows lack a size; the others show once, few, many or a class for expanded clones.

.,TRBD1,TRBV27,TRBJ1-6,CASSRTGGYNSPLHF,TGTGCCAGCAGCCGCACAGGGGGTTATAATTCACCCCTCCACTTT
.,TRBD1,TRBV12-5,TRBJ2-7,CASGPGTGEYEQYF,TGTGCTAGTGGCCCCGGGACAGGGGAATACGAGCAGTACTTC
.,.,TRBV3-1/TRBV3-2,TRBJ2-3,CASTGSTDTQYF,TGTGCCAGCACCGGGAGCACAGATACGCAGTATTTT
.,.,TRBV11-1,TRBJ2-3,CASSADRDTQYF,TGTGCCAGCAGCGCAGACCGGGATACGCAGTATTTT
.,.,TRBV2,TRBJ2-2,CASSVGREWGSTGELFF,TGTGCCAGCAGTGTGGGCCGCGAATGGGGATCCACCGGGGAGCTGTTTTTT
few,TRBD2,TRBV7-8,TRBJ2-7,CASSLSGGKGYEQYF,TGTGCCAGCAGCTTATCGGGAGGAAAGGGCTACGAGCAGTACTTC
few,TRBD1,TRBV10-1,TRBJ1-2,CASSERATGAGYTF,TGCGCCAGCAGTGAGAGGGCGACAGGGGCCGGCTACACCTTC
.,.,TRBV27,TRBJ1-1,CASSLRGYTEAFF,TGTGCCAGCAGTTTACGGGGGTACACTGAAGCTTTCTTT
.,.,TRBV7-8,TRBJ2-3,CASSSPGSVRRPRGDTQYF,TGTGCCAGCAGCTCGCCGGGGAGTGTACGGCGTCCGCGGGGAGATACGCAGTATTTT
once,.,TRBV7-9,TRBJ1-1,CASSSAGYSEAFF,TGTGCCAGCAGCTCCGCAGGGTACAGTGAAGCTTTCTTT
.,TRBD2,TRBV18,TRBJ2-5,CASSPPAGGETQYF,TGTGCCAGCTCACCACCGGCGGGAGGGGAGACCCAGTACTTC
once,.,TRBV15,TRBJ1-1,CATSSLSRANTEAFF,TGTGCCACCAGCTCCCTGAGTAGGGCGAACACTGAAGCTTTCTTT
.,TRBD1,TRBV5-1,TRBJ2-7,CASSRDRSLSEQYF,TGCGCCAGCAGCAGGGACAGGAGTCTTTCCGAGCAGTACTTC
.,.,TRBV12-5,TRBJ2-1,CASGPTSDNEQFF,TGTGCTAGTGGCCCTACTTCGGACAATGAGCAGTTCTTC
.,.,TRBV2,TRBJ2-7,CASSPPGTGIYEQYF,TGTGCCAGCAGCCCCCCAGGGACGGGGATATACGAGCAGTACTTC
.,TRBD1,TRBV7-3,TRBJ1-2,CASSATGGANYGYTF,TGTGCCAGCAGCGCCACAGGGGGCGCCAACTATGGCTACACCTTC
.,.,TRBV6-5,TRBJ1-2,CASSYSRQNYGYTF,TGTGCCAGCAGTTACTCTCGGCAGAACTATGGCTACACCTTC
.,.,TRBV7-9,TRBJ1-1,CASMGDRDTEAFF,TGTGCCAGTATGGGGGATCGGGACACTGAAGCTTTCTTT
.,TRBD1,TRBV14,TRBJ1-1,CASSQTGQGAQEAFF,TGTGCCAGCAGCCAGACCGGACAGGGGGCTCAAGAAGCTTTCTTT
.,.,TRBV12-3/TRBV12-4,TRBJ1-1,CASRFRAAEAFF,TGTGCCAGCAGGTTTAGGGCGGCTGAAGCTTTCTTT
.,.,TRBV6-1,TRBJ1-1,CASTLRTDLNTEAFF,TGTGCCAGCACTCTCCGGACAGACTTGAACACTGAAGCTTTCTTT
few,TRBD2,TRBV9,TRBJ2-7,CASSVGDVLAGFYEQYF,TGTGCCAGCAGCGTAGGGGATGTACTAGCGGGGTTCTACGAGCAGTACTTC